This T cell receptor (beta chain) was sequenced during a study of blood T cell repertoires in COVID-19. Across the study: Nucleic acid was either cDNA or gDNA, and it came from T cells, B-cell-depleted T cells, or PBMCs.

Libraries were prepared by immunoSEQ multiplex PCR; TCRdb keeps only in-frame clonotypes and omits some of them. The table includes 200,000 to 250,000 clones, almost 90% detected once. Germline V gene lookup returns CDR1 LGHNA and CDR2 YSLEER. The CDR3 is 17 residues long. V lost 0 bases, J lost 2 bases, and 1 base stayed unmatched. This sequence was found in a woman aged 60-75 years with acute or convalescent COVID-19. Sequenced: peripheral blood. The rearrangement links TRBV4-3 to TRBJ2-6; 10 nucleotides line up with TRBD2. CDR3: CASSQDLAGAGANVLTF. In DNA form, the CDR3 reads TGCGCCAGCAGCCAAGATCTAGCGGGAGCTGGGGCCAACGTCCTGACTTTC.